Sequencing of this TCR beta chain was carried out in a study of blood T cells in healthy people across ages. Together with a sample-barcoded 5' primer, a J-beta primer mix was included in a second PCR lasting roughly 6 to 12 cycles. Each CDR3 protein gets one entry after TCRdb re-called the 5' RACE reads with MiXCR. The table includes approximately 1.5 million distinct CDR3 sequences, roughly 32% detected once. Germline lookup yields CDR1 SQVTM and CDR2 ANQGSEA. The CDR3 is 13 residues long. The ends were cut back, 4 bases at V and 4 bases at J, with 11 bases in the middle. This clonotype was seen more than once but under ten times.

This TCR came from a woman aged 25 to 39 in good health. The source material was blood. The gene calls are TRBV29-1 and TRBJ1-5; D might be TRBD1 (5 bases). CDR3 amino acids: CSVALQDNQPQHF. The CDR3 DNA is TGCAGCGTTGCGCTACAGGATAATCAGCCCCAGCATTTT.